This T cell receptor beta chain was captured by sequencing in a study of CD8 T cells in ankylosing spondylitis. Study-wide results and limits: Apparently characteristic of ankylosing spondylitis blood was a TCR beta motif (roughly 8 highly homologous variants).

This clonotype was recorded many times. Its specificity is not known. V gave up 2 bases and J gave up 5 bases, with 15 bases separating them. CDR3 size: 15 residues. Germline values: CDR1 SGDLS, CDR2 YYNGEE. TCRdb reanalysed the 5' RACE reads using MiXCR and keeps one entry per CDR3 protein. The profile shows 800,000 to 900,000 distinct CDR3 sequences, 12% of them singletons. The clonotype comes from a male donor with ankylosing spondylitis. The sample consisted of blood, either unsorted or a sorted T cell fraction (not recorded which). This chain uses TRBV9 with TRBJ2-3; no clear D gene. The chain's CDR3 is CASSVSAWSGDTQYF. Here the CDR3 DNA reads TGTGCCAGCAGCGTCTCAGCGTGGTCCGGAGATACGCAGTATTTT.